The present entry profiles one T cell receptor (beta chain) with its context. Within the sample, other DNA sequences also encode this same CDR3. This sample is drawn from a study of cytomegalovirus exposure and HLA in healthy donors. PCR employed 60 Vbeta and 13 Jbeta primers. Profiled with immunoSEQ multiplex PCR; TCRdb holds only in-frame clones, not every one. This sample's table has 100,000 to 150,000 clones. The CDR3 length is 13 residues. The V gene end was trimmed by 5 bases and the J gene end by 5 bases; junction bases not matched to a gene: 3. Looked up from germline, CDR1 is SQVTM and CDR2 is ANQGSEA.

The sequencing sample was made of PBMCs. The gene calls are TRBV29-1 and TRBJ2-1; TRBD2 matches at 10 bases. This TCR was sampled from a woman aged 40 to 50 in good health and CMV-seropositive. The CDR3 region has the DNA TGCAGCGTTCGGACTAGCGGAAACAATGAGCAGTTCTTC. It codes for CSVRTSGNNEQFF.